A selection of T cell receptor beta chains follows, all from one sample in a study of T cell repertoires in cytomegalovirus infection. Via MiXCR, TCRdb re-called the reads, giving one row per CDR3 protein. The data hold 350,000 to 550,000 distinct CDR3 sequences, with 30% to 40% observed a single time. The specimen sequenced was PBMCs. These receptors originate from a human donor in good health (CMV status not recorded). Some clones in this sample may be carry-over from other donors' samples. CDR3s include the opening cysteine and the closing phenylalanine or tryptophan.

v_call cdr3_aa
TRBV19 CASSIRWADNEQFF
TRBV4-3 CASSQDSGGALGEQFF
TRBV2 CASSNLGGSNEQFF
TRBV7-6 CASSPRLAGPSSYNEQFF
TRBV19 CASSIDLDRGDNEQFF
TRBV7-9 CAIPQDRARYF
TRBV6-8 CASSYSKFRLLQINNEQFF
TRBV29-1 CSVEFNAGGENEQFF
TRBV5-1 CASSRGSGTEAFF
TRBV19 CASSIAAGGLGTGELFF
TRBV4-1 CASRPPAWRGGSKNIQYF
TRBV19 CASKGQGLAGTGELFF
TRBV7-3 CASSLTGTSGGAYEQFF
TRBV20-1 CSAHDYPNTGELFF
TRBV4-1 CASSPGPSPVGTEAFF
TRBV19 CASTLRVGNEKLFF
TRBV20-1 CSASRLAVSWEQFF
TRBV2 CASESGLNEKLFF
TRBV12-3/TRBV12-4 CASSWGGQFSYEQYF
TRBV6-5 CASSRYSAQSVEWGNQPQHF
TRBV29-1 CSVELGTYEQYF
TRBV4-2 CASSQDGGGTSGNTIYF
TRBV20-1 CSAARGGGYETQYF
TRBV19 CASKGDSYEQYF
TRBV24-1 CATSDWGAGANVLTF
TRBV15 CATSRVSGDTQYF
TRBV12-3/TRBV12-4 CASRDSGTGGLFF